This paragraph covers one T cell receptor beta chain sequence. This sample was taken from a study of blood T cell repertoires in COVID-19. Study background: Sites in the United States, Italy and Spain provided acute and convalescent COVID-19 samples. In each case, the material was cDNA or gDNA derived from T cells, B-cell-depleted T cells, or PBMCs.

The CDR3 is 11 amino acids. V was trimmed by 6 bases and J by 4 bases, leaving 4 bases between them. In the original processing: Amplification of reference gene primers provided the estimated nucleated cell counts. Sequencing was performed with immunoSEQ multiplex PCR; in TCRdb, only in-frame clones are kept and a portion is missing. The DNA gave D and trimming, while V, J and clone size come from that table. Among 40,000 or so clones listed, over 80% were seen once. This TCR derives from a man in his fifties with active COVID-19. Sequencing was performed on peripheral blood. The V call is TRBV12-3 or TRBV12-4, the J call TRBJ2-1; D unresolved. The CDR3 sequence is CASRHYNEQFF. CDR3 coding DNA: TGTGCCAGCAGACATTACAATGAGCAGTTCTTC.